This T cell receptor beta chain derives from a study of blood T cell repertoires in COVID-19. The table came from immunoSEQ multiplex PCR; TCRdb's copy has only in-frame clones and leaves some out. The data contain around 200,000 clones, more than 75% of them singletons. This clonotype originated in a person aged 65 to 85 with COVID-19, enrolled during active disease. The sample comprised peripheral blood.

The CDR3 reads CASSPRGRQNTGELFF. The CDR3 DNA follows: TGTGCCAGCAGTCCCCGGGGGAGACAGAACACCGGGGAGCTGTTTTTT. The rearrangement joins TRBV11-2 to TRBJ2-2; possible D gene TRBD2, 6 bases. Per germline, CDR1 SGHAT and CDR2 FQNNGV. The V and J ends lost 6 bases and 1 base respectively, with 15 bases between them. The CDR3 spans 16 residues.